These 30 T cell receptor beta chains came from one sample sequenced in a study of CD8+ T cells in alopecia areata. The sequencing template was cDNA reverse transcribed from extracted RNA. Method: immunoSEQ multiplex PCR; TCRdb's copy keeps in-frame clones and lacks some. This repertoire shows 150,000 to 200,000 clones, about 53% found once; its top ten account for about a tenth. The treatment is: oral pan-JAK inhibitor, 5-10 mg twice daily. The material was CD8+ T cells sorted from blood, obtained at week 24, from a patient treated with tofacitinib. Source of these receptors: a human donor with alopecia areata.

V is TRBV11-2 and J is TRBJ2-1; TRBD2 aligns across 8 bases. The CDR3 is made up of 16 amino acids. With V trimmed by 5 bases and J by 0 bases, 6 bases remained unmatched. CDR1 and CDR2 (germline): SGHAT, FQNNGV. Written as DNA, the CDR3 is TGTGCCAGCAGCCCCAGTACTAGCGGCTCCTACAATGAGCAGTTCTTC. Amino acids: CASSPSTSGSYNEQFF.

The CDR3 nucleotides are TGTGCCTGCCATTTAGGGGGGAACACTGAAGCTTTCTTT. It translates to CACHLGGNTEAFF. The V and J genes are TRBV30 and TRBJ1-1; a possible D gene is TRBD1 (6 bases). CDR1 is GTSNPN, CDR2 SVGIG, per germline (reference sequence). The CDR3 is 13 residues long. Trimming shortened V by 6 bases and J by 1 base, and 12 bases separated the two germline ends. Combining the CDR3 with reference TRBV30 and TRBJ1-1 gives the whole variable domain SQTIHQWPATLVQPVGSPLSLECTVEGTSNPNLYWYRQAAGRGLQLLFYSVGIGQISSEVPQNLSASRPQDRQFILSSKKLLLSDSGFYLCACHLGGNTEAFFGQGTRLTVV.

V and J are TRBV5-6 and TRBJ2-7; 8 bases agree with TRBD1. Germline lookup yields CDR1 SGHDT and CDR2 YYEEEE. V dropped 4 bases and J dropped 2; count of bases not matched to a gene: 2. The CDR3 runs 13 residues. Here the CDR3 reads CASSGGQAYEQYF. CDR3 nucleotides: TGTGCCAGCAGCGGGGGACAGGCCTACGAGCAGTACTTC.

A few counts support this clone. This rearrangement joins TRBV2 to TRBJ2-3; 9 bases fit TRBD2. After removal of 0 bases from V and 2 bases from J, the junction contained 3 bases not matched to a gene. CDR1 and CDR2 from the germline V gene are SNHLY and FYNNEI. The CDR3 extends over 16 amino acids. In DNA form, the CDR3 reads TGTGCCAGCAGTGAAGCTCGCGGGGGGGACACAGATACGCAGTATTTT. Amino acid sequence: CASSEARGGDTDTQYF.

The chain uses TRBV25-1 and TRBJ2-2; a weak D match, TRBD1 (6 bases). The CDR3 runs 15 residues. Trimming shortened V by 6 bases and J by 1 base, and 12 bases separated the two germline ends. The germline gives CDR1 MGHDK, CDR2 SYGVNS. For the CDR3, the DNA is TGTGCCAGCAGGGGCAGGACAGAGAACACCGGGGAGCTGTTTTTT. It specifies CASRGRTENTGELFF.

This chain joins TRBV29-1 and TRBJ2-7; D unclear. V was cut by 4 bases and J by 7 bases, with 17 bases left in between. The CDR3 has 13 amino acids. CDR1 SQVTM and CDR2 ANQGSEA come from the germline V gene. CDR3 amino acids: CSVVPDSLREQYF. The CDR3 DNA sequence: TGCAGCGTTGTTCCTGACTCTTTACGGGAGCAGTACTTC.

With regard to this clone: An end of the junction does not agree with germline; a read error may underlie this. The gene calls are TRBV5-4 and TRBJ2-1; no reliable D call. The CDR3 is 12 amino acids. Germline V lookup: CDR1 SGHNT, CDR2 YYREEE (reference sequence). For the CDR3, the DNA is TGTGCCAGCAGTTCCTCCAACAATGAGCAGTTCTTC. This sequence encodes CASSSSNNEQFF.

This clone was found once. The gene calls are TRBV10-3 and TRBJ2-5; either TRBD1 or TRBD2 may supply D (5 bases each). V gave up 3 bases and J gave up 4 bases, with 24 bases separating them. The CDR3 covers 18 residues. The V gene's germline CDR1 is ENHRY and CDR2 SYGVKD. Here the CDR3 DNA reads TGTGCCATCAGTGACCTTGGGGGAGCAGGCGATTTGGGAGAGACCCAGTACTTC. Translation gives CAISDLGGAGDLGETQYF.

V and J are TRBV30 and TRBJ1-1; 9 bases agree with TRBD1. This CDR3 contains 13 residues. The germline V gene encodes CDR1 GTSNPN and CDR2 SVGIG (reference sequence). Trimming removed 3 bases from V and 3 bases from J; junction bases left unmatched: 2. CDR3 loop: CAWRGTGYTEAFF. The CDR3 DNA sequence: TGTGCCTGGAGGGGGACAGGGTACACTGAAGCTTTCTTT.

This chain uses TRBV25-1 with TRBJ1-1, with TRBD1 as a possible D gene (6 bases). This CDR3 has 12 amino acids. V was pared by 6 bases and J by 11 bases, with 16 bases between. CDR1 is MGHDK, CDR2 SYGVNS, per germline. The CDR3 spells CASSTGGAYAFF. The DNA for the CDR3 is TGTGCCAGCAGCACGGGGGGCGCTTATGCTTTCTTT.

A note on this clone: This sample also contains other DNA sequences that code for the same CDR3. The chain is built from TRBV7-6 and TRBJ2-5; D may be TRBD2 (5 bases). Germline loops: CDR1 SGHVS, CDR2 FNYEAQ. The V end lost 1 base, the J end lost 5 bases, and 5 bases lay between the germline ends. The CDR3 is 12 amino acids. In DNA, the CDR3 is TGTGCCAGCAGCTTAGGGGAGGAGACCCAGTACTTC. Its protein product is CASSLGEETQYF.

This clone was seen a few times. This chain connects TRBV2 to TRBJ2-1; maybe TRBD2 (6 bases). Trimming pared 6 bases from V and 6 bases from J, leaving 18 bases between. Germline lookup yields CDR1 SNHLY and CDR2 FYNNEI. This CDR3 has 15 amino acids. The CDR3 nucleotides read TGTGCCAGCAGCGGGGGTCCGTCGTCTCTCAATGAGCAGTTCTTC. Translating gives CASSGGPSSLNEQFF.

This clone has a handful of counts. This chain links TRBV4-3 with TRBJ2-1, with D tentatively TRBD2 (6 bases). Per the germline V gene, CDR1 is LGHNA and CDR2 is YSLEER. CDR3 length: 17 amino acids. The V end lost 1 base, the J end lost 8 bases, and 21 bases lay between the germline ends. The CDR3 loop reads CASSQVVRDSEIDEQFF. CDR3 in DNA: TGCGCCAGCAGCCAAGTGGTCCGGGACTCGGAGATTGATGAGCAGTTCTTC.

This chain joins TRBV29-1 and TRBJ2-3; 13 positions match TRBD2. This CDR3 contains 22 residues. The V and J ends lost 0 bases and 4 bases, in that order; junction bases with no gene match: 22. Per germline, CDR1 SQVTM and CDR2 ANQGSEA. CDR3 residues: CSVEDSRALTSGGPTGPDTQYF. In nucleotides, the CDR3 is TGCAGCGTTGAAGATAGTAGGGCGTTGACTAGCGGGGGGCCAACTGGGCCAGATACGCAGTATTTT.

The rearrangement uses TRBV7-8 and TRBJ2-5; tentatively, D is TRBD1 (6 bases). Trimming shortened V by 5 bases and J by 3 bases, and 10 bases separated the two germline ends. Germline V gene sequence: CDR1 SGHVS, CDR2 FQNEAQ. The CDR3 is 13 amino acids. The CDR3, as DNA: TGTGCCAGCAGCCTAAGACAGGAAGAGACCCAGTACTTC. It is translated as CASSLRQEETQYF.

The chain joins TRBV7-2 to TRBJ2-1; no reliable D call. Trimming cost V 8 bases and J 9 bases, with 5 bases left between them. The length of the CDR3 is 9 residues. Germline assignment: CDR1 SGHTA and CDR2 FQGNSA. For the CDR3, the DNA is TGTGCCAGCGGTTTTGAGCAGTTCTTC. Translating gives CASGFEQFF.

The chain is built from TRBV5-1 and TRBJ2-7; TRBD1 aligns across 7 bases. This CDR3 comprises 14 residues. Germline-derived CDR1 and CDR2 are SGHRS and YFSETQ. With V trimmed by 2 bases and J by 5 bases, 7 bases remained unmatched. The CDR3 sequence: CASSFGQANNEQYF. CDR3 bases: TGCGCCAGCAGCTTCGGACAGGCGAACAACGAGCAGTACTTC.

This clone was seen just once. This chain links TRBV28 with TRBJ2-7; possible D gene TRBD2, 6 bases. CDR3 length: 14 amino acids. The germline gives CDR1 MDHEN, CDR2 SYDVKM. Trimming cost V 1 base and J 3 bases, with 10 bases left between them. CDR3 sequence: CASSLFRRGYEQYF. CDR3 DNA sequence: TGTGCCAGCAGTTTATTCAGGAGGGGCTACGAGCAGTACTTC.

This chain connects TRBV5-6 to TRBJ2-4; weak D call: TRBD2 (6 bases). This CDR3 is built from 14 residues. Per the germline V gene, CDR1 is SGHDT and CDR2 is YYEEEE. V lost 4 bases, J lost 5 bases, and 13 bases lay in between. CDR3 amino acids: CASSLTRGQNIQYF. The CDR3 nucleotides read TGTGCCAGCAGCCTGACTAGGGGACAAAACATTCAGTACTTC.

DNA of the CDR3: TGTGCCAGCAGCCCCAGGACAGGGTTGACTGAAGCTTTCTTT. It codes for CASSPRTGLTEAFF. V gene TRBV7-9 combines with J gene TRBJ1-1; 8 positions agree with TRBD1. This CDR3 is 14 amino acids long. Trimming removed 5 bases from V and 5 bases from J; junction bases left unmatched: 7. From germline, CDR1 is SEHNR and CDR2 FQNEAQ (reference sequence).

In this sample, this clone turned up a few times. The chain has TRBV29-1 and TRBJ2-5, with 7 bases that match TRBD2. J gave up 3 bases and V 3 bases, and 10 bases lay outside the gene matches. CDR1 is SQVTM, CDR2 ANQGSEA, per germline. The CDR3 loop spans 15 amino acids. CDR3 protein: CSVDSLADSEETQYF. The CDR3 DNA sequence: TGCAGCGTTGACTCTCTAGCGGACTCGGAAGAGACCCAGTACTTC.

Details on this clone: A far larger clone is a single base away, which makes a read error likely. The sample has other DNA sequences that encode this CDR3 too. The rearrangement links TRBV6-1 to TRBJ1-1; D gene unclear. This CDR3 is 11 amino acids long. V was cut by 5 bases and J by 5 bases, with 6 bases left in between. Germline assignment: CDR1 MNHNS and CDR2 SASEGT. CDR3 sequence: CASSYGTEAFF. DNA of the CDR3: TGTGCCAGCAGTTACGGGACTGAAGCTTTCTTT.

This chain links TRBV11-2 with TRBJ2-7, with D perhaps TRBD1 (6 bases). CDR3 length: 13 residues. The V gene's germline CDR1 is SGHAT and CDR2 FQNNGV. The germline V and J ends were trimmed by 5 bases and 3 bases, with 11 bases remaining between them. The CDR3 DNA follows: TGTGCCAGCAGCCCGCTGACAGGCTACGAGCAGTACTTC. Translated, it gives CASSPLTGYEQYF. Looking up the rest from reference TRBV11-2 and TRBJ2-7 gives the full variable domain: EAGVAQSPRYKIIEKRQSVAFWCNPISGHATLYWYQQILGQGPKLLIQFQNNGVVDDSQLPKDRFSAERLKGVDSTLKIQPAKLEDSAVYLCASSPLTGYEQYFGPGTRLTVT.

A word on this clone: This CDR3 is also generated by other DNA sequences in the sample. This chain connects TRBV29-1 to TRBJ1-1; D is undetermined. The CDR3 length is 12 residues. The germline gives CDR1 SQVTM, CDR2 ANQGSEA. V lost 0 bases to trimming and J lost 1 base, with 3 bases between them. The CDR3 nucleotides are TGCAGCGTTGAAGAGCGGAACACTGAAGCTTTCTTT. Translating gives CSVEERNTEAFF.

The chain recombines TRBV13 with TRBJ1-1, with TRBD1 matching over 8 bases. The V gene end was trimmed by 4 bases and the J gene end by 5 bases; junction bases not matched to a gene: 9. The CDR3 runs 15 residues. CDR1 and CDR2 (germline): PRHDT, FYEKMQ (reference sequence). Here the CDR3 DNA reads TGTGCCAGCAGCTCTAGGACAGGGATGGGGACTGAAGCTTTCTTT. Translation gives CASSSRTGMGTEAFF.

V and J are TRBV30 and TRBJ2-1; no reliable D call. Trimming took 2 bases from V and 0 from J, leaving 5 bases between them. Germline CDR1 reads GTSNPN; CDR2 reads SVGIG (reference sequence). This CDR3 has 13 amino acids. The CDR3 DNA reads as TGTGCCTGGAGTTCCAACTCCTACAATGAGCAGTTCTTC. Residues: CAWSSNSYNEQFF.

The gene calls are TRBV19 and TRBJ1-1; TRBD1 might be the D (5 bases). Per germline, CDR1 LNHDA and CDR2 SQIVND (reference sequence). Deletions cut 5 bases from V and 4 bases from J, with 14 bases between. The CDR3 runs to 14 residues. The CDR3 is CASSPRDLSTEAFF. DNA of the CDR3: TGTGCCAGTAGTCCACGGGACTTAAGCACTGAAGCTTTCTTT. Together with reference TRBV19 and TRBJ1-1, the CDR3 gives the full variable domain: DGGITQSPKYLFRKEGQNVTLSCEQNLNHDAMYWYRQDPGQGLRLIYYSQIVNDFQKGDIAEGYSVSREKKESFPLTVTSAQKNPTAFYLCASSPRDLSTEAFFGQGTRLTVV.

V and J are TRBV28 and TRBJ2-1; 8 bases are shared with TRBD2. Germline CDR1 MDHEN, CDR2 SYDVKM. This CDR3 spans 15 amino acids. Unmatched junction bases numbered 8, after V lost 6 bases and J lost 4 bases. This CDR3 reads CASSWGASGYNEQFF. The CDR3 nucleotides read TGTGCCAGCAGCTGGGGGGCTAGCGGGTACAATGAGCAGTTCTTC.

J is TRBJ1-2 and V is TRBV5-6; D perhaps matches TRBD1 (5 bases). V lost 4 bases and J 6 bases, leaving 16 bases between the germline ends. The germline V gene encodes CDR1 SGHDT and CDR2 YYEEEE. The CDR3 totals 14 residues. The CDR3 is CASSPPGPGHGYTF. The DNA of the CDR3 is TGTGCCAGCAGCCCGCCGGGCCCGGGACATGGCTACACCTTC.

The CDR3 DNA sequence: TGTGCCAGCAGCCCCGACAGCCCCAATCAGCCCCAGCATTTT. It yields the protein CASSPDSPNQPQHF. This rearrangement joins TRBV2 to TRBJ1-5; weak D call: TRBD1 (5 bases). CDR1 is SNHLY, CDR2 FYNNEI, per germline. Trimming shortened V by 6 bases and J by 3 bases, and 12 bases separated the two germline ends. The CDR3 sequence is 14 residues long.